The 27 T cell receptor beta chains presented below share a single source sample, sequenced in a study of T-cell memory formation after mild COVID-19. TCRdb independently ran MiXCR on the 5' RACE reads; one entry per CDR3 protein. The sample lists 200,000 to 300,000 distinct CDR3 sequences; about a sixth were seen once. The sequencing sample was made of PBMCs or a T cell subset sorted from them (not recorded which). The receptors derive from a man between 18 and 29 years old who had mild COVID-19 (a few samples of this study predate the infection). Cell type and time point are not known.

This clonotype was detected a few times. V gene TRBV7-9 combines with J gene TRBJ2-3; perhaps TRBD2 as D (5 bases). The V end lost 8 bases, the J end lost 5 bases, and 17 bases lay between the germline ends. CDR3 size: 14 residues. The germline V gene encodes CDR1 SEHNR and CDR2 FQNEAQ (reference sequence). In nucleotides, the CDR3 is TGTGCCAGCGCTCAAGAGGGTTCGGGAGATACGCAGTATTTT. It yields the protein CASAQEGSGDTQYF.

V and J are TRBV29-1 and TRBJ2-1; D may correspond to TRBD1 or TRBD2 (5 bases each). The CDR3 has 14 residues. Germline V gene data show CDR1 as SQVTM and CDR2 as ANQGSEA. The V gene lost 7 bases and the J gene lost 0 bases, with 13 bases spanning the gap. The CDR3 sequence is CSAIPGSSYNEQFF. The CDR3 DNA is TGCAGCGCCATCCCAGGGAGCTCCTACAATGAGCAGTTCTTC.

This clonotype was counted only a few times. The J gene is TRBJ2-3, the V gene TRBV2; tentatively, D is TRBD2 (5 bases). V was cut by 6 bases and J by 2 bases, with 12 bases left in between. Germline CDR1 is SNHLY and CDR2 is FYNNEI. This CDR3 spans 14 amino acids. The CDR3 DNA follows: TGTGCCAGCAGGGTTAGGACTTCCACAGATACGCAGTATTTT. Translating gives CASRVRTSTDTQYF. Based on the CDR3 plus reference TRBV2 and TRBJ2-3, the full variable domain is EPEVTQTPSHQVTQMGQEVILRCVPISNHLYFYWYRQILGQKVEFLVSFYNNEISEKSEIFDDQFSVERPDGSNFTLKIRSTKLEDSAMYFCASRVRTSTDTQYFGPGTRLTVL.

The chain is built from TRBV27 and TRBJ1-4, with D possibly matching TRBD1 (6 bases). Germline V gene lookup returns CDR1 MNHEY and CDR2 SMNVEV (reference sequence). The germline V and J ends were trimmed by 5 bases and 8 bases, with 12 bases remaining between them. This CDR3 comprises 13 residues. The CDR3 here is CASSTGLGEKLFF. In DNA, the CDR3 is TGTGCCAGCAGTACAGGGTTAGGAGAAAAACTGTTTTTT.

CDR3 DNA sequence: TGTGCCAGCAGCGAGACCGTTACTAACTATGGCTACACCTTC. This sequence encodes CASSETVTNYGYTF. V gene TRBV7-2 combines with J gene TRBJ1-2; D not resolved. This CDR3 is built from 14 residues. The germline V gene encodes CDR1 SGHTA and CDR2 FQGNSA. V shed 5 bases and J shed 0 bases, with 10 bases lying between them.

This clonotype was seen a few times. The J gene is TRBJ1-1, the V gene TRBV29-1, with 8 bases lining up with TRBD1. This CDR3 region has 14 residues. The germline V gene encodes CDR1 SQVTM and CDR2 ANQGSEA. V gave up 7 bases and J gave up 0 bases; unmatched junction bases: 7. The CDR3: CSALGGQVNTEAFF. The CDR3 DNA follows: TGCAGCGCCCTGGGGGGACAGGTGAACACTGAAGCTTTCTTT.

J is TRBJ2-1 and V is TRBV6-2 or TRBV6-3; 10 bases match TRBD1. Germline V lookup: CDR1 MNHEY, CDR2 SVGEGT. This CDR3 is built from 16 residues. Losses at the gene ends were 2 bases for V and 10 bases for J; bases not matched to a gene: 11. For the CDR3, the DNA is TGTGCCAGCAGTTACCTGGGACAGGGGCCCCGAGGGGAGCAGTTCTTC. Its translation is CASSYLGQGPRGEQFF.

This clonotype was counted at least ten times. The rearrangement uses TRBV6-2 or TRBV6-3 and TRBJ1-5, with a weak D call TRBD1 (6 bases). Germline lookup yields CDR1 MNHEY and CDR2 SVGEGT. CDR3 length equals 16 residues. V was clipped by 6 bases and J by 9 bases, with 24 bases between them. The CDR3 protein is CASSAIQGRVRWPQHF. DNA for the CDR3: TGTGCCAGCAGCGCCATACAGGGTCGGGTTCGGTGGCCCCAGCATTTT.

Only a few counts were recorded for this clonotype. This chain connects TRBV9 to TRBJ1-1; TRBD1 agrees at 7 bases. CDR1 is SGDLS, CDR2 YYNGEE, per germline. The ends lost 4 bases at V and 5 bases at J; junction bases unmatched: 5. The CDR3 runs to 13 residues. CDR3 in DNA: TGTGCCAGCAGCCCTTTACAGGGGACTGAAGCTTTCTTT. This sequence encodes CASSPLQGTEAFF.

V and J are TRBV20-1 and TRBJ1-3, with 10 bases identical to TRBD1. Germline CDR1 reads DFQATT; CDR2 reads SNEGSKA (reference sequence). V dropped 6 bases and J dropped 2; count of bases not matched to a gene: 4. The CDR3 sequence is 14 residues long. The CDR3 DNA reads TGCAGTGCAAAAGACAGGGGGCCTGGAAACACCATATATTTT. It translates to CSAKDRGPGNTIYF.

Ten or more counts support this clonotype. The V gene is TRBV5-1, the J gene TRBJ2-3, with unresolved D. Germline-derived CDR1 and CDR2 are SGHRS and YFSETQ. The ends were cut back, 4 bases at V and 2 bases at J, with 14 bases in the middle. The CDR3 extends over 15 amino acids. As DNA, the CDR3 is TGCGCCAGCAGCACGGGCCGTAGTGCCACAGATACGCAGTATTTT. This codes for CASSTGRSATDTQYF.

This clonotype was seen ten or more times. The chain employs TRBV18 and TRBJ2-7; TRBD2 might be the D (5 bases). Germline CDR1 and CDR2: KGHSH and LQKENI. The CDR3 has 13 residues. The V end lost 3 bases, the J end lost 4 bases, and 10 bases lay between the germline ends. CDR3: CASSPSGGYEQYV. CDR3 in DNA: TGTGCCAGCTCACCCTCCGGAGGTTACGAGCAGTACGTC.

This clonotype was seen only a few times. V gene TRBV5-1 combines with J gene TRBJ1-2; D ambiguous. This CDR3 is 13 amino acids long. V lost 4 bases and J 0 bases, leaving 7 bases between the germline ends. Germline CDR1 reads SGHRS; CDR2 reads YFSETQ. The CDR3 DNA reads as TGCGCCAGCAGCATGACGGCTAACTATGGCTACACCTTC. It encodes CASSMTANYGYTF.

This clonotype was picked up a small number of times. This chain uses TRBV25-1 with TRBJ1-4; TRBD1 might be the D (6 bases). Trimming shortened V by 2 bases and J by 8 bases, and 12 bases separated the two germline ends. The CDR3 extends over 14 amino acids. Germline V gene sequence: CDR1 MGHDK, CDR2 SYGVNS. This CDR3 is CASSERGAEEKLFF. The CDR3 DNA reads TGTGCCAGCAGTGAACGGGGGGCCGAGGAAAAACTGTTTTTT.

The chain combines TRBV6-6 with TRBJ1-1; maybe TRBD1 (5 bases). This CDR3 comprises 13 residues. Per the germline V gene, CDR1 is MNHNY and CDR2 is SVGAGI (reference sequence). CDR3 loop: CVVLTGLNTEAFF. The CDR3 region has the DNA TGTGTCGTACTAACGGGGCTGAACACTGAAGCTTTCTTT.

This clonotype was seen at least ten times. V gene TRBV29-1 combines with J gene TRBJ1-1; D uncertain. Per the germline V gene, CDR1 is SQVTM and CDR2 is ANQGSEA. CDR3 length: 10 amino acids. V gave up 4 bases and J gave up 2 bases, with 2 bases separating them. The CDR3 protein is CSVGNTEAFF. The CDR3 DNA reads as TGCAGCGTTGGAAACACTGAAGCTTTCTTT.

This chain uses TRBV7-2 with TRBJ1-2, with D unclear. Germline V gene data show CDR1 as SGHTA and CDR2 as FQGNSA. The CDR3 extends over 12 amino acids. The germline V and J ends were trimmed by 11 bases and 6 bases, with 16 bases remaining between them. This CDR3 reads CARAGPEDGYTF. The CDR3 bases are TGTGCCCGGGCCGGGCCAGAAGATGGCTACACCTTC.

In this sample, this clonotype turned up a few times. This CDR3 is CASSLAGGLRGGNTEAFF. CDR3 sequence (DNA): TGCGCCAGCAGCTTGGCCGGAGGCCTTAGAGGGGGAAACACTGAAGCTTTCTTT. The chain combines TRBV5-1 with TRBJ1-1, with TRBD1 as a possible D gene (6 bases). The germline V and J ends were trimmed by 0 bases and 2 bases, with 20 bases remaining between them. The CDR3 contains 18 residues. CDR1 is SGHRS and CDR2 is YFSETQ in the germline V gene.

This clonotype was detected a few times. The CDR3 sequence: CASIPRLGSGNTIYF. DNA for the CDR3: TGTGCCAGCATTCCCCGACTGGGCTCTGGAAACACCATATATTTT. This rearrangement joins TRBV12-3 or TRBV12-4 to TRBJ1-3, with unresolved D. The CDR3 has 15 amino acids. Trimming stripped 7 bases from V and 0 bases from J, with 13 bases between.

This clonotype was seen only once. The J gene is TRBJ1-1, the V gene TRBV4-1; D gene uncertain. Between the trimmed V and J ends, which lost 3 bases and 6 bases, there was a span of 17 bases. The CDR3 length is 15 residues. In germline, CDR1 is MGHRA, CDR2 YSYEKL. The CDR3 DNA reads TGCGCCAGCAGCCAGGCTCCGGAGCGCGGCGCTGAAGCTTTCTTT. The encoded protein is CASSQAPERGAEAFF.

This clonotype was seen a few times. The V and J genes are TRBV28 and TRBJ2-7; TRBD1 is a possible D gene (6 bases). V was pared by 5 bases and J by 5 bases, with 13 bases between. The CDR3 consists of 13 residues. CDR1 is MDHEN and CDR2 is SYDVKM in the germline V gene. CDR3 DNA sequence: TGTGCCAGCAGTCCCGGGACACCGGACGAGCAGTACGTC. Translating it yields CASSPGTPDEQYV.

V gene TRBV24-1 combines with J gene TRBJ2-1; 8 bases fit TRBD1. V shed 4 bases and J 6 bases; nucleotides not matched to a gene: 10. The CDR3 spans 16 residues. Per germline, CDR1 KGHDR and CDR2 SFDVKD. This chain's CDR3 is CATSDPTGEFFNEQFF. The CDR3 DNA sequence: TGTGCCACCAGTGACCCGACAGGGGAGTTCTTCAATGAGCAGTTCTTC.

This clonotype turned up a few times. The rearrangement uses TRBV9 and TRBJ1-6, with 8 bases that match TRBD1. This CDR3 spans 14 amino acids. Looked up from germline, CDR1 is SGDLS and CDR2 is YYNGEE. The V and J ends lost 4 bases and 10 bases, in that order; junction bases with no gene match: 7. Here the CDR3 reads CASSTQGAKSPLHF. CDR3 DNA sequence: TGTGCCAGCAGCACTCAGGGGGCGAAGTCACCCCTCCACTTT.

This clonotype appeared many times. The CDR3 here is CASSASGGADTQYF. CDR3 bases: TGTGCCAGCAGTGCTAGCGGGGGGGCAGATACGCAGTATTTT. This sequence joins TRBV6-4 and TRBJ2-3; 12 nucleotides agree with TRBD2. In germline, CDR1 is MRHNA, CDR2 SNTAGT. After removal of 4 bases from V and 4 bases from J, the junction contained 0 bases not matched to a gene. The CDR3 covers 14 residues.

J is TRBJ2-5 and V is TRBV9; 12 bases fit TRBD2. Germline loops: CDR1 SGDLS, CDR2 YYNGEE. The CDR3 sequence is 14 residues long. V lost 4 bases and J lost 7; bases outside the gene matches: 5. Written as DNA, the CDR3 is TGTGCCAGCAGCCCTAGCGGGGGGGCGTTGACCCAGTACTTC. Translated, it gives CASSPSGGALTQYF.

This clonotype was observed a handful of times. The chain links TRBV15 to TRBJ2-1; D is uncertain. The CDR3 extends over 15 amino acids. Looked up from germline, CDR1 is LNHNV and CDR2 is YYDKDF (reference sequence). V lost 2 bases to trimming and J lost 0 bases, with 8 bases between them. The DNA for the CDR3 is TGTGCCACCAGCAGATATCAGTACTCCTACAATGAGCAGTTCTTC. This encodes CATSRYQYSYNEQFF.

V is TRBV12-3 or TRBV12-4 and J is TRBJ2-2, with D perhaps TRBD2 (6 bases). The CDR3 has 16 residues. The V gene lost 7 bases and the J gene lost 2 bases, with 17 bases spanning the gap. For the CDR3, the DNA is TGTGCCAGCACTCACAACGGAGGGGCTAACACCGGGGAGCTGTTTTTT. Protein: CASTHNGGANTGELFF.